This T cell receptor (beta chain) emerged from a study of T cells after yellow fever vaccination. Template-switching 5'RACE yielded the TCR cDNA; a universal primer site and UMIs were added in the process. A single record per CDR3 protein comes from TCRdb applying MiXCR to the 5' RACE reads. The table includes a few hundred thousand distinct CDR3 sequences, about 19% detected once. Germline-derived CDR1 and CDR2 are DFQATT and SNEGSKA (reference sequence). V trimming: 4 bases; J trimming: 4 bases; junction bases outside the gene matches: 7. The CDR3 extends over 13 amino acids. The input for sequencing was PBMCs, taken 15 days after the yellow fever booster vaccination. This TCR was sampled from a man aged 30 to 45 who received the YFV17D yellow fever vaccine. The gene calls are TRBV20-1 and TRBJ2-7; 7 nucleotides agree with TRBD2. DNA for the CDR3: TGCAGTGCTACGGGCGGGAGAGTGTACGAGCAGTACTTC. It codes for CSATGGRVYEQYF.